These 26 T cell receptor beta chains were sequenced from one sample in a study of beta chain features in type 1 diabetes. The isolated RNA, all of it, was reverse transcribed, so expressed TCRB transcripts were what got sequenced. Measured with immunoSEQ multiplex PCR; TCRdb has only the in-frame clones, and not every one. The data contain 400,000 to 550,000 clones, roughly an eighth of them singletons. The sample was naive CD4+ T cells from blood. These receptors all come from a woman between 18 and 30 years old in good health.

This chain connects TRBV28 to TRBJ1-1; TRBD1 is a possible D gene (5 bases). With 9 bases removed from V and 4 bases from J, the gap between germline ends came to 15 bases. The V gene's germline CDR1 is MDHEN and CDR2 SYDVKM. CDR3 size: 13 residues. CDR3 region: CASPDPGRTEAFF. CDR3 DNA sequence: TGTGCCAGTCCGGATCCAGGGCGCACTGAAGCTTTCTTT.

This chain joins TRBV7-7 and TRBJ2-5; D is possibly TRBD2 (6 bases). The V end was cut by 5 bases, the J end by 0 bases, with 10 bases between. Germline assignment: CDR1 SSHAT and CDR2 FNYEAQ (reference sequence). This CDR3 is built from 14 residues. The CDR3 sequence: CASSAAGNQETQYF. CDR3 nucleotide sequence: TGTGCCAGCAGCGCCGCGGGGAACCAAGAGACCCAGTACTTC.

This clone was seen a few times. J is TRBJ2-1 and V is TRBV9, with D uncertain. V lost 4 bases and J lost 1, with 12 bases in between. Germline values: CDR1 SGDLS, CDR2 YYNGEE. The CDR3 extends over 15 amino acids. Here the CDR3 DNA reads TGTGCCAGCAGCCTAACCCCGACTTCCTACAATGAGCAGTTCTTC. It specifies CASSLTPTSYNEQFF.

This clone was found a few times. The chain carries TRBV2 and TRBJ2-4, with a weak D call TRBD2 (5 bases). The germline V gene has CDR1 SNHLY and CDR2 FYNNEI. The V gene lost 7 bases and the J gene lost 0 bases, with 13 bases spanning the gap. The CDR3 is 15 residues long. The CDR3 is CASTLLGVAKNIQYF. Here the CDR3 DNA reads TGTGCCAGCACTCTCCTGGGAGTAGCCAAAAACATTCAGTACTTC. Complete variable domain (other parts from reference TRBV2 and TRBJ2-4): EPEVTQTPSHQVTQMGQEVILRCVPISNHLYFYWYRQILGQKVEFLVSFYNNEISEKSEIFDDQFSVERPDGSNFTLKIRSTKLEDSAMYFCASTLLGVAKNIQYFGAGTRLSVL.

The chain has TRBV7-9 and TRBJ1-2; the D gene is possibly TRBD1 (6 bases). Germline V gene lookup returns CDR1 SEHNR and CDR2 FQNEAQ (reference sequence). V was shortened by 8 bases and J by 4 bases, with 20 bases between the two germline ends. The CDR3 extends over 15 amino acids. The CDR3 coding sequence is TGTGCCAGCGTCCCAGCAGGGGCAGGGACCTATGGCTACACCTTC. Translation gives CASVPAGAGTYGYTF. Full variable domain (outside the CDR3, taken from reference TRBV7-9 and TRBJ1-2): DTGVSQNPRHKITKRGQNVTFRCDPISEHNRLYWYRQTLGQGPEFLTYFQNEAQLEKSRLLSDRFSAERPKGSFSTLEIQRTEQGDSAMYLCASVPAGAGTYGYTFGSGTRLTVV.

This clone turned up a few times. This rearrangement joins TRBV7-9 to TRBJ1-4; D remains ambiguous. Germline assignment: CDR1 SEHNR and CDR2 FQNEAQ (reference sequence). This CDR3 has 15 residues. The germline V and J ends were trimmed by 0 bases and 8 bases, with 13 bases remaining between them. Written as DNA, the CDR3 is TGTGCCAGCAGCTTAGCCCAAGGGAGAGGGGAAAAACTGTTTTTT. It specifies CASSLAQGRGEKLFF.

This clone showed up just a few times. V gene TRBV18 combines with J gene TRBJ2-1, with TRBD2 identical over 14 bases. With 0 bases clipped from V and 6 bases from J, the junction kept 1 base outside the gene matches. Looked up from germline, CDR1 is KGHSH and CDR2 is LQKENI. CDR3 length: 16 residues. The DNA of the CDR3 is TGTGCCAGCTCACCACCGGGACTAGCGGGAGTCAATGAGCAGTTCTTC. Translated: CASSPPGLAGVNEQFF.

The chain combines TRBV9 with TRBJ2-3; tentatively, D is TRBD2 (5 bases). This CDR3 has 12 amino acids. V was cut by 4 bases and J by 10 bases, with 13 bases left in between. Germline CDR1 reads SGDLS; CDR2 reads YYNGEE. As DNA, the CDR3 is TGTGCCAGCAGCCCCGACTACGACCCGCAGTATTTT. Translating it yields CASSPDYDPQYF.

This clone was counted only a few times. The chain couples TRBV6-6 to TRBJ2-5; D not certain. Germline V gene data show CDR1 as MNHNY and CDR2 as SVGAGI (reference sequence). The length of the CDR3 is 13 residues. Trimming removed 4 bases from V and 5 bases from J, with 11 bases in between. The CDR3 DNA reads TGTGCCAGCAGTTTCATAGGGCGGGAGACCCAGTACTTC. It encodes CASSFIGRETQYF.

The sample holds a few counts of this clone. The CDR3 spells CASSAGTDTYEQYV. DNA of the CDR3: TGTGCCAGTAGTGCCGGGACAGATACATACGAGCAGTACGTC. V and J are TRBV19 and TRBJ2-7; 7 bases agree with TRBD1. The CDR3 runs to 14 residues. Germline-derived CDR1 and CDR2 are LNHDA and SQIVND (reference sequence). V lost 5 bases, J lost 4 bases, and 8 bases stayed unmatched.

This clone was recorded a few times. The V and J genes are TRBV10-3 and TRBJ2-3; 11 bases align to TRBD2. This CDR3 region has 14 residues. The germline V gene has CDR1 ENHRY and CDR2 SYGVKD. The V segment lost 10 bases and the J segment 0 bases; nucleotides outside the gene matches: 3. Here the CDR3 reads CATRTSGSTDTQYF. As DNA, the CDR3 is TGTGCCACCCGGACTAGCGGGAGCACAGATACGCAGTATTTT.

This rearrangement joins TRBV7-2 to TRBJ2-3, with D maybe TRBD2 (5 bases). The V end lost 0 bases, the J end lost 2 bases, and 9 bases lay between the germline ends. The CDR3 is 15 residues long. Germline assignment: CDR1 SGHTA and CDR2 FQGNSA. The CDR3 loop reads CASSLARTFTDTQYF. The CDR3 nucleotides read TGTGCCAGCAGCTTAGCTCGGACTTTCACAGATACGCAGTATTTT.

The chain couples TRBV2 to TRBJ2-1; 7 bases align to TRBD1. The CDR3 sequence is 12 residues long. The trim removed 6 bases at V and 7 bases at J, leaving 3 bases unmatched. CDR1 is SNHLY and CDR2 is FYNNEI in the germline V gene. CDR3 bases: TGTGCCAGCAGCGTGACAGGGAATGAGCAGTTCTTC. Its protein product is CASSVTGNEQFF. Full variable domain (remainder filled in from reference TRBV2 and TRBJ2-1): EPEVTQTPSHQVTQMGQEVILRCVPISNHLYFYWYRQILGQKVEFLVSFYNNEISEKSEIFDDQFSVERPDGSNFTLKIRSTKLEDSAMYFCASSVTGNEQFFGPGTRLTVL.

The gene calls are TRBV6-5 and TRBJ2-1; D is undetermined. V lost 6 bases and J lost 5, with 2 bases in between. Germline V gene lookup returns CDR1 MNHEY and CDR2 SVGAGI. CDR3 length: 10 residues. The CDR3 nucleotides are TGTGCCAGCAGCAACAATGAGCAGTTCTTC. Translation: CASSNNEQFF.

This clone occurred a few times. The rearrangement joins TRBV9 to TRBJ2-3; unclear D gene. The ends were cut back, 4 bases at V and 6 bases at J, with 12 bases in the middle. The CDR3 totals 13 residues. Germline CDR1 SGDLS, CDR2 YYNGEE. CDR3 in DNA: TGTGCCAGCAGCTTAGGCTGGCCGGATACGCAGTATTTT. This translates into CASSLGWPDTQYF.

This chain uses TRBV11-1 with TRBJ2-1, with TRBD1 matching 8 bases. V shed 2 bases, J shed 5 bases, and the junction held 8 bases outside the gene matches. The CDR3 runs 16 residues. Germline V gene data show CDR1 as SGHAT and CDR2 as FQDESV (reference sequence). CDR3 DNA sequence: TGTGCCAGCAGCTTACAGGGACAGGACCAAGACAATGAGCAGTTCTTC. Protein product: CASSLQGQDQDNEQFF.

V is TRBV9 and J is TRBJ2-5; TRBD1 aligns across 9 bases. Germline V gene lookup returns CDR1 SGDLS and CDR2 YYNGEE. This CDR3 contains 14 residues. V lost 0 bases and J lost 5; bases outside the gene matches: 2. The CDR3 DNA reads TGTGCCAGCAGCGTAGGCGACAGGGGGGAGACCCAGTACTTC. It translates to CASSVGDRGETQYF.

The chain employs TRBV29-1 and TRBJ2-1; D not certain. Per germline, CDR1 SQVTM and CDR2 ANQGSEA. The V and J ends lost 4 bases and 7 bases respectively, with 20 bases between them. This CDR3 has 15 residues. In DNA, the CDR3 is TGCAGCGTTGTCGAGCAGCGCAGGACCTCTAATGAGCAGTTCTTC. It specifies CSVVEQRRTSNEQFF.

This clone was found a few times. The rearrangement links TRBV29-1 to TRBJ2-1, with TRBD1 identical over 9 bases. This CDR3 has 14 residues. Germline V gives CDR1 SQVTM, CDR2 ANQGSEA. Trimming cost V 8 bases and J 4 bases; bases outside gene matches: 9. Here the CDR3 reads CSHIMGTGYNEQFF. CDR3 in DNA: TGCAGCCACATCATGGGGACAGGGTACAATGAGCAGTTCTTC.

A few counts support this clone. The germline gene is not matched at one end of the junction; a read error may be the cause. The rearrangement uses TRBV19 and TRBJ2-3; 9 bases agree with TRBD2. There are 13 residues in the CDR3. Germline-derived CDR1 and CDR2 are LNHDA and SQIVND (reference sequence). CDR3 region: CATRTQTSGTQCF. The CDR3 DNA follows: TGTGCCACCCGAACACAGACTAGCGGTACGCAGTGTTTT.

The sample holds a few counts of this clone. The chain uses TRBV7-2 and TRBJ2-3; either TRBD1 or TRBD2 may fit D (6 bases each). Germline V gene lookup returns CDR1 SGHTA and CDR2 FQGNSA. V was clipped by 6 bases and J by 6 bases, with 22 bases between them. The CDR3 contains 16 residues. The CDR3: CASRKRPAGGHDTQYF. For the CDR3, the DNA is TGTGCCAGCAGAAAGAGGCCAGCCGGGGGCCATGATACGCAGTATTTT.

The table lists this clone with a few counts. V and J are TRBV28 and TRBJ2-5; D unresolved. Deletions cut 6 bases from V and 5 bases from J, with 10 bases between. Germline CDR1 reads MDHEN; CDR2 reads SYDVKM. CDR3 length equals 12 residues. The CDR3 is CASSILGETQYF. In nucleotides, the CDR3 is TGTGCCAGCAGCATCCTAGGGGAGACCCAGTACTTC. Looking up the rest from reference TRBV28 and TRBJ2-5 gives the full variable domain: DVKVTQSSRYLVKRTGEKVFLECVQDMDHENMFWYRQDPGLGLRLIYFSYDVKMKEKGDIPEGYSVSREKKERFSLILESASTNQTSMYLCASSILGETQYFGPGTRLLVL.

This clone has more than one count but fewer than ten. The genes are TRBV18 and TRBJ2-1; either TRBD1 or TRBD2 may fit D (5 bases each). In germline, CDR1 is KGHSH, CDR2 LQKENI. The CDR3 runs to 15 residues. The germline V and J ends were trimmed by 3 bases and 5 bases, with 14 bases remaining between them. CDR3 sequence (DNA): TGTGCCAGCTCACCCGGGACCCGTAGGAACAATGAGCAGTTCTTC. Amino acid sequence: CASSPGTRRNNEQFF.

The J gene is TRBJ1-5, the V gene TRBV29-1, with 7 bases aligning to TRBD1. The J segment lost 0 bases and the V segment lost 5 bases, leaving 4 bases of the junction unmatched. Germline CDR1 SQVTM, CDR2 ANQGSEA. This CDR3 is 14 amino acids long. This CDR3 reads CSVLDRDSNQPQHF. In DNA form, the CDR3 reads TGCAGCGTTTTAGACAGGGATAGCAATCAGCCCCAGCATTTT.

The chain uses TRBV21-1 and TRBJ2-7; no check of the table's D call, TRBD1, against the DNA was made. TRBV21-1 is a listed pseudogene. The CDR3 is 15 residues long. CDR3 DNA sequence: TGTGCCAGCAGCTACCGGGACAGGGTAACCTACGAGCAGTACGTC. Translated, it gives CASSYRDRVTYEQYV.

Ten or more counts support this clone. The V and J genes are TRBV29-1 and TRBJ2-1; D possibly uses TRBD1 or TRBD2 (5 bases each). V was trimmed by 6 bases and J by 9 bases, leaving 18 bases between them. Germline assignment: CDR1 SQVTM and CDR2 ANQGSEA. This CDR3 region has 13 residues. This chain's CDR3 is CSVQGPELGEQFF. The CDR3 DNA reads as TGCAGCGTCCAGGGACCGGAGTTGGGTGAGCAGTTCTTC.